This is a list of T cell receptor beta chains from one sample in a study of blood T cell repertoires in COVID-19. The table came from immunoSEQ multiplex PCR; TCRdb's copy has only in-frame clones and leaves some out. This repertoire shows 150,000 to 200,000 clones, more than 75% found once; its top ten account for about 2.7%. Sequencing was performed on peripheral blood. Receptors were obtained from a man aged 35 to 55 with active or convalescent COVID-19. The CDR3 runs from the conserved cysteine through the conserved F or W. A D gene is named only where the DNA matches it firmly. Clone size is stated in some rows and not others, as once, few, many or a class when expanded.

TRBV6-5 TRBD1 . CASSLSTGSYEQYF
TRBV2 TRBD1 . CASSEVRDRGFRYNSPLHF
TRBV30 TRBD1 . CAWSVSLGQRRKQYF
TRBV7-2 . . CASSSGVSPLHF
TRBV4-1 TRBD2 few CASSQGTSGGAYEQFF
TRBV7-8 TRBD1 . CASSSGTGNQPQHF
TRBV20-1 . . CSASSRQFYGYTF
TRBV18 . . CASSPRGGLRGETQYF
TRBV6-1 TRBD1 . CASSDPGQFGEKLFF
TRBV2 TRBD1 . CASSELPMGQYSNQPQHF
TRBV19 TRBD1 few CASTNQDRGGVGNQPQHF
TRBV10-3 . . CAISEGVNTEAFF
TRBV10-3 . . CAISETVRGSGNIQYF
TRBV7-9 . . CASSSFVGATSGANVLTF
TRBV24-1 . once CATSDLQGVGQPQHF
TRBV28 TRBD2 . CASRGLAAYEQYF
TRBV6-5 . . CASREASPHGYTF
TRBV24-1 . . CATSGGPPGNTDTQYF
TRBV6-1 . few CASSEGLNTEAFF
TRBV11-2 TRBD1 . CASSLETGGYNSPLHF
TRBV15 TRBD1 . CATAPGQSSYEQYF
TRBV24-1 TRBD1 few CATSEPGTGGVFYGYTF
TRBV29-1 TRBD1 few CSVTTGATSYEQYF
TRBV6-2/TRBV6-3 TRBD1 . CASSKGQGSTEAFF
TRBV27 . . CASTTVRDSSYNEQFF
TRBV7-3 TRBD2 . CASSLGLAGHGELFF
TRBV10-1 . . CASSGGNPETQYF
TRBV19 . . CASSIGQPNTEAFF
TRBV10-3 . . CAISDFGQIAFF
TRBV15 . once CATSRGRGDHNEQFF
TRBV6-1 . . CASSEDRNYLYEQYF
TRBV19 . . CASTLSGSANYGYTF
TRBV19 . . CASSIEGRSSRETQYF
TRBV12-3/TRBV12-4 . . CASSLLGGNEQFF
TRBV6-1 TRBD1 . CASSDGTGQETQYF
TRBV24-1 TRBD1 . CATSEGGQGRNNQPQHF
TRBV6-2/TRBV6-3 . . CASSRRGGPAGANVLTF